What follows are 22 T cell receptor beta chains derived from one specimen sequenced in a study of beta chain features in type 1 diabetes (dated 2018 in TCRdb). The antigens for these receptors are not known. Library creation used the immunoSEQ multiplex PCR assay. All of the isolated RNA was reverse transcribed with the High Capacity cDNA Reverse Transcription Kit, so expressed TCRB transcripts were sequenced. Drawn from immuneACCESS, this table holds only the in-frame rearrangements with V and J called that TCRdb kept. Clones are partly lost; checked studies trace under half to an unresolved V gene and leave the rest unexplained. In this sample the table shows under 400,000 clones, 10% to 15% of which occur a single time. The ten top clones hold around 0.01% of the sample. Study-wide findings and limitations: Type 1 diabetes patients showed a moderate but significant shortening of TCRB CDR3 length in all four CD4+ subsets.

Material for sequencing was naive CD4+ T cells from blood. This specimen's cell subset or site label, interpreted: true naive CD4+ T cells. These receptors all stem from a woman between 18 and 30 years old with type 1 diabetes.

The chain couples TRBV30 to TRBJ1-2, with D possibly TRBD1 on 5 matching bases. Germline loops: CDR1 GTSNPN, CDR2 SVGIG (reference sequence). The V end lost 0 bases, the J end lost 5 bases, and 10 bases lay between the germline ends. The CDR3 runs 13 residues. In DNA, the CDR3 is TGTGCCTGGAGTGTAACAGGCCCTTATGGCTACACCTTC. It codes for CAWSVTGPYGYTF.

The chain couples TRBV9 to TRBJ1-5; 10 bases are shared with TRBD1. V shed 3 bases and J 5 bases; nucleotides not matched to a gene: 2. The CDR3 runs to 14 residues. CDR1 is SGDLS, CDR2 YYNGEE, per germline. The CDR3: CASSGGTGDQPQHF. CDR3 in DNA: TGTGCCAGCAGCGGCGGGACAGGGGATCAGCCCCAGCATTTT.

This clone was found a few times. The chain combines TRBV30 with TRBJ2-6; D not resolved. This CDR3 is 14 amino acids long. Germline-derived CDR1 and CDR2 are GTSNPN and SVGIG (reference sequence). V was shortened by 0 bases and J by 2 bases, with 5 bases between the two germline ends. CDR3 in DNA: TGTGCCTGGAGTGTCGCGGCTGGGGCCAACGTCCTGACTTTC. Translated, it gives CAWSVAAGANVLTF.

This sequence joins TRBV28 and TRBJ1-5; tentatively, D is TRBD1 (6 bases). Trimming cost V 7 bases and J 2 bases, with 15 bases left between them. The CDR3 is 15 residues long. The germline V gene has CDR1 MDHEN and CDR2 SYDVKM. CDR3 protein: CASTQQGLGNQPQHF. In DNA form, the CDR3 reads TGTGCCAGCACCCAACAGGGTTTGGGCAATCAGCCCCAGCATTTT.

CDR3 nucleotides: TGTGCCAACTGGAGGGGACTCGGTGCAGATACGCAGTATTTT. Its protein is CANWRGLGADTQYF. This rearrangement joins TRBV2 to TRBJ2-3, with TRBD2 as a possible D gene (6 bases). CDR3 length: 14 amino acids. Germline V gives CDR1 SNHLY, CDR2 FYNNEI. The V end was cut by 10 bases, the J end by 4 bases, with 18 bases between.

V usage is TRBV28 and J usage is TRBJ2-6, with 9 bases identical to TRBD2. Germline CDR1 MDHEN, CDR2 SYDVKM. With 11 bases clipped from V and 0 bases from J, the junction kept 8 bases outside the gene matches. This CDR3 has 16 amino acids. The CDR3 loop reads CAGGTSRRSGANVLTF. CDR3 in DNA: TGTGCCGGGGGGACTAGCAGACGCTCTGGGGCCAACGTCCTGACTTTC.

There are a few counts of this clone. The CDR3 region is CASSLHSSNYGYTF. In DNA form, the CDR3 reads TGTGCCAGCAGCTTACACAGCTCTAACTATGGCTACACCTTC. V gene TRBV11-2 combines with J gene TRBJ1-2; D is undetermined. Germline V CDR1 and CDR2: SGHAT, FQNNGV. This CDR3 has 14 amino acids. Trimming removed 2 bases from V and 0 bases from J, with 7 bases in between. Variable domain in full (rest from reference TRBV11-2 and TRBJ1-2): EAGVAQSPRYKIIEKRQSVAFWCNPISGHATLYWYQQILGQGPKLLIQFQNNGVVDDSQLPKDRFSAERLKGVDSTLKIQPAKLEDSAVYLCASSLHSSNYGYTFGSGTRLTVV.

The rearrangement joins TRBV5-1 to TRBJ2-2, with D possibly matching TRBD2 (6 bases). Germline V CDR1 and CDR2: SGHRS, YFSETQ. This CDR3 is built from 15 residues. Between the trimmed V and J ends, which lost 5 bases and 6 bases, there was a span of 17 bases. The CDR3 loop reads CASSYRETSAGELFF. CDR3 sequence (DNA): TGCGCCAGCAGTTACCGGGAGACGTCGGCCGGGGAGCTGTTTTTT.

This clone has a handful of counts. The chain couples TRBV28 to TRBJ1-1; D not resolved. The germline V gene encodes CDR1 MDHEN and CDR2 SYDVKM. The CDR3 extends over 15 amino acids. The germline V and J ends were trimmed by 2 bases and 6 bases, with 16 bases remaining between them. DNA of the CDR3: TGTGCCAGCAGTTTACCCTCTTTCGATAGCTCTGAAGCTTTCTTT. Translating it yields CASSLPSFDSSEAFF.

The chain is built from TRBV18 and TRBJ2-1; TRBD2 matches 8 bases. This CDR3 is built from 15 residues. After removal of 2 bases from V and 10 bases from J, the junction contained 10 bases not matched to a gene. From germline, CDR1 is KGHSH and CDR2 LQKENI. For the CDR3, the DNA is TGTGCCAGCTCACCAAAGGCTAGCGGGTACAGGGAGCAGTTCTTC. Protein: CASSPKASGYREQFF.

The chain couples TRBV9 to TRBJ2-2; 12 bases match TRBD2. The V segment lost 4 bases and the J segment 8 bases; nucleotides outside the gene matches: 15. The V gene's germline CDR1 is SGDLS and CDR2 YYNGEE. This CDR3 comprises 18 residues. The CDR3 nucleotides read TGTGCCAGCAGCCCCCCCCCGGGACTAGCGGGCCCCAGGGGGGAGCTGTTTTTT. Encoded protein: CASSPPPGLAGPRGELFF.

The V and J genes are TRBV9 and TRBJ2-1; D is undetermined. The CDR3 has 16 amino acids. The V gene lost 4 bases and the J gene lost 2 bases, with 16 bases spanning the gap. Germline lookup yields CDR1 SGDLS and CDR2 YYNGEE. DNA of the CDR3: TGTGCCAGCAGCCCCCGTGGAGATATCACCTACAATGAGCAGTTCTTC. Amino acid sequence: CASSPRGDITYNEQFF.

This rearrangement joins TRBV5-1 to TRBJ2-7; D might be TRBD2 (5 bases). The CDR3 runs to 11 residues. Germline-derived CDR1 and CDR2 are SGHRS and YFSETQ. V was cut by 3 bases and J by 6 bases, with 7 bases left in between. CDR3 amino acids: CASSWESEQYF. Here the CDR3 DNA reads TGCGCCAGCAGCTGGGAGAGCGAGCAGTACTTC.

The rearrangement uses TRBV25-1 and TRBJ1-6, with 12 bases fitting TRBD1. The CDR3 runs to 17 residues. V gave up 9 bases and J gave up 10 bases; unmatched junction bases: 16. Germline V gene lookup returns CDR1 MGHDK and CDR2 SYGVNS. CDR3 DNA sequence: TGTGCCAGTTCTCCCCGAGGGGCCGGGACAGGGGGCTCACCCCTCCACTTT. Residues: CASSPRGAGTGGSPLHF.

The chain links TRBV14 to TRBJ2-7; D gene unclear. Per the germline V gene, CDR1 is SGHDN and CDR2 is FVKESK. The ends were cut back, 0 bases at V and 2 bases at J, with 8 bases in the middle. The CDR3 loop spans 14 amino acids. The CDR3 reads CASSQDLSAYEQYF. DNA of the CDR3: TGTGCCAGCAGCCAAGACCTCAGCGCCTACGAGCAGTACTTC.

This clone turned up a few times. The chain is built from TRBV5-1 and TRBJ2-7; weak D call: TRBD2 (6 bases). This CDR3 contains 13 residues. Deletions cut 3 bases from V and 1 base from J, with 8 bases between. From germline, CDR1 is SGHRS and CDR2 YFSETQ. The CDR3 bases are TGCGCCAGCAGCTCTCGGGGGTCCTACGAGCAGTACTTC. This sequence encodes CASSSRGSYEQYF.

This clone has more than one count but fewer than ten. The genes are TRBV2 and TRBJ1-4; D is possibly TRBD1 (6 bases). Germline V gene data show CDR1 as SNHLY and CDR2 as FYNNEI. The CDR3 is 15 amino acids. Trimming shortened V by 7 bases and J by 8 bases, and 20 bases separated the two germline ends. Here the CDR3 DNA reads TGTGCCAGCATCCTACAGGGACTAAGGGACGAAAAACTGTTTTTT. This translates into CASILQGLRDEKLFF.

This clone has just a few counts. The rearrangement joins TRBV29-1 to TRBJ2-5, with D possibly being TRBD1 (6 bases). The germline V gene encodes CDR1 SQVTM and CDR2 ANQGSEA. This CDR3 has 13 amino acids. Trimming left V 6 bases short and J 5 bases short, with 16 bases between. The CDR3 nucleotides are TGCAGCGTGAGGGGGACACTCCTGGAGACCCAGTACTTC. Translated, it gives CSVRGTLLETQYF.

This sequence joins TRBV29-1 and TRBJ2-2; no firm D call. Trimming removed 4 bases at V and 1 base at J, with 10 bases between. Germline lookup yields CDR1 SQVTM and CDR2 ANQGSEA. The CDR3 runs 14 residues. This CDR3 is CSVVVSLNTGELFF. The CDR3 bases are TGCAGCGTTGTCGTAAGCTTGAACACCGGGGAGCTGTTTTTT.

This clone was seen more than once but under ten times. The chain employs TRBV6-6 and TRBJ1-4; no clear D. This CDR3 has 15 residues. The germline V gene encodes CDR1 MNHNY and CDR2 SVGAGI (reference sequence). Trimming pared 0 bases from V and 8 bases from J, leaving 13 bases between. The CDR3 DNA is TGTGCCAGCAGTTACTCGTTAGGAGGAGAAGAAAAACTGTTTTTT. Its translation is CASSYSLGGEEKLFF.

This clone has a handful of counts. J is TRBJ2-3 and V is TRBV15, with 7 bases lining up with TRBD2. Trimming at V came to 0 bases and at J to 0 bases, leaving 6 bases not matched to a gene. The germline V gene has CDR1 LNHNV and CDR2 YYDKDF (reference sequence). The CDR3 runs to 17 residues. CDR3 in amino acids: CATSRDLRRGSTDTQYF. Here the CDR3 DNA reads TGTGCCACCAGCAGAGATTTGCGGCGGGGGAGCACAGATACGCAGTATTTT.

This sequence joins TRBV27 and TRBJ1-2; D is uncertain. The CDR3 extends over 13 amino acids. Trimming pared 4 bases from V and 0 bases from J, leaving 6 bases between. The germline V gene has CDR1 MNHEY and CDR2 SMNVEV (reference sequence). CDR3 residues: CASSSQSNYGYTF. The CDR3 DNA is TGTGCCAGCAGTTCACAATCTAACTATGGCTACACCTTC.